This is a list of T cell receptor beta chains from one sample in a study of blood T cell repertoires in COVID-19. Produced via immunoSEQ multiplex PCR; TCRdb's table is partial and in-frame only. The sample shows about 180,000 clones, about 83% of them seen only once. The sample was peripheral blood. These receptors all come from a human donor in a cohort sampled during active COVID-19. CDR3s include the opening cysteine and the closing phenylalanine or tryptophan. Fields, in order: CDR3 protein, CDR3 DNA, J gene, clone size, V gene, CDR3 length, D gene. The D gene is left open where the match is weak. Clone size is stated in some rows and not others, as once, few, many or a class when expanded.

CASSYSTWVGAQYF,TGTGCCAGCAGTTACTCGACCTGGGTAGGGGCCCAGTACTTC,TRBJ2-5,NA,TRBV6-5,14,NA
CASSVVGQGYGYTF,TGTGCCAGCAGCGTAGTCGGACAGGGCTATGGCTACACCTTC,TRBJ1-2,NA,TRBV9,14,TRBD1
CASSLVWATNYGYTF,TGTGCCAGCAGCTTGGTATGGGCAACTAACTATGGCTACACCTTC,TRBJ1-2,once,TRBV5-5,15,NA
CASSQDLPGSGTVSPLHF,TGCGCCAGCAGCCAAGATCTTCCGGGGTCCGGAACGGTTTCACCCCTCCACTTT,TRBJ1-6,NA,TRBV4-3,18,NA
CASKTGWSADTQYF,TGTGCCAGTAAGACAGGGTGGTCGGCAGATACGCAGTATTTT,TRBJ2-3,few,TRBV19,14,TRBD1
CASSPGLRGEQYF,TGTGCCAGCAGCCCGGGGCTGCGGGGCGAGCAGTACTTC,TRBJ2-7,NA,TRBV12-3/TRBV12-4,13,NA
CASSPSQGTEAFF,TGTGCCAGCAGTCCAAGTCAGGGCACTGAAGCTTTCTTT,TRBJ1-1,NA,TRBV27,13,NA
CAARRGGATNEKLFF,TGTGCCGCACGACGGGGGGGTGCAACTAATGAAAAACTGTTTTTT,TRBJ1-4,few,TRBV10-3,15,NA
CASSRDRGSGNTIYF,TGTGCCAGCAGTCGGGACAGGGGTAGCGGAAACACCATATATTTT,TRBJ1-3,few,TRBV2,15,TRBD1
CASSRDGGLSYNEQFF,TGTGCCAGCAGCCGGGACGGGGGACTCTCCTACAATGAGCAGTTCTTC,TRBJ2-1,NA,TRBV7-2,16,NA
CASRPPLYNEQFF,TGTGCCAGCAGGCCCCCTCTATACAATGAGCAGTTCTTC,TRBJ2-1,NA,TRBV2,13,NA
CASSLGRKYENEQFF,TGTGCCAGCAGCTTGGGGCGGAAGTACGAGAATGAGCAGTTCTTC,TRBJ2-1,NA,TRBV5-6,15,NA
CASSSRLADRVYEQYF,TGCGCCAGCAGCTCTCGACTAGCGGACAGAGTGTACGAGCAGTACTTC,TRBJ2-7,NA,TRBV5-1,16,TRBD2
CASSVAPGGLGGELFF,TGTGCCAGCAGCGTAGCCCCCGGGGGACTCGGGGGGGAGCTGTTTTTT,TRBJ2-2,NA,TRBV9,16,NA
CASSYSLNPPGGTEAFF,TGTGCCAGCAGTTACTCCCTTAATCCCCCGGGGGGCACTGAAGCTTTCTTT,TRBJ1-1,NA,TRBV6-2/TRBV6-3,17,NA
CASSQGLAGVTDTQYF,TGTGCCAGCAGCCAGGGGCTAGCGGGAGTCACAGATACGCAGTATTTT,TRBJ2-3,NA,TRBV7-6,16,TRBD2
CASRIAPPTGSAISYTF,TGTGCCAGCAGAATTGCCCCTCCGACAGGGTCGGCTATTAGCTACACCTTC,TRBJ1-2,NA,TRBV27,17,TRBD1
CASSYSGQGGSPLHF,TGTGCCAGCAGTTACTCGGGACAGGGGGGATCACCCCTCCACTTT,TRBJ1-6,NA,TRBV6-5,15,TRBD1
CASRWDRTNEQYF,TGCGCCAGCAGATGGGACAGGACCAACGAGCAGTACTTC,TRBJ2-7,NA,TRBV5-1,13,TRBD1
CASSPRTSGAYNEQFF,TGTGCCAGCAGCCCCCGGACTAGCGGGGCCTACAATGAGCAGTTCTTC,TRBJ2-1,NA,TRBV11-2,16,TRBD2
CASSPSTGPFQPQHF,TGTGCCAGCAGCCCTTCGACAGGGCCTTTTCAGCCCCAGCATTTT,TRBJ1-5,NA,TRBV7-2,15,TRBD1
CATSDFHKQTRRSYEQYF,TGTGCCACCAGTGATTTCCATAAGCAAACCCGGAGATCCTACGAGCAGTACTTC,TRBJ2-7,NA,TRBV24-1,18,NA
CSVHSGRTGRILALHF,TGCAGCGTTCATAGCGGCCGGACAGGGAGAATTCTGGCCCTCCACTTT,TRBJ1-6,NA,TRBV29-1,16,TRBD1
CASSNSGRAFDEQYF,TGCGCCAGCAGCAATAGCGGGAGGGCCTTCGACGAGCAGTACTTC,TRBJ2-7,NA,TRBV5-1,15,TRBD2
CASTPGFRYEQYF,TGTGCCAGCACCCCGGGGTTTCGATACGAGCAGTACTTC,TRBJ2-7,NA,TRBV28,13,NA